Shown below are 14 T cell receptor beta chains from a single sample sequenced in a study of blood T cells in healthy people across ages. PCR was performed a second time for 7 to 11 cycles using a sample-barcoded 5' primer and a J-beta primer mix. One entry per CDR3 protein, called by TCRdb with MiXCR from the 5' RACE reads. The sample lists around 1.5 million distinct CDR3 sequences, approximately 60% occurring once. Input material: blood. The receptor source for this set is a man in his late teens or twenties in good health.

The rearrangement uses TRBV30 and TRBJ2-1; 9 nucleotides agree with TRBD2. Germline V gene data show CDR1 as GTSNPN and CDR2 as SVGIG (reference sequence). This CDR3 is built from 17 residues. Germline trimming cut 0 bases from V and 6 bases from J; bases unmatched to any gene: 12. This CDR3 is CAWSVYPLAGLINEQFF. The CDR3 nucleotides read TGTGCCTGGAGTGTGTATCCCCTAGCGGGATTAATCAATGAGCAGTTCTTC.

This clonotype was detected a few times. This CDR3 is CASSRQGDEQYF. Here the CDR3 DNA reads TGTGCCAGCAGTCGACAGGGGGACGAGCAGTACTTC. J is TRBJ2-7 and V is TRBV6-5; TRBD1 matches at 9 bases. The CDR3 extends over 12 amino acids. J gave up 5 bases and V 5 bases, and 1 base lay outside the gene matches. Germline CDR1 and CDR2: MNHEY and SVGAGI.

The CDR3 loop is CASSGGTGGADTQYF. CDR3 sequence (DNA): TGCGCCAGCAGCGGCGGGACAGGGGGCGCGGATACGCAGTATTTT. V is TRBV5-1 and J is TRBJ2-3; 12 positions agree with TRBD1. Germline lookup yields CDR1 SGHRS and CDR2 YFSETQ. J was trimmed by 6 bases and V by 4 bases; bases with no gene match: 6. The CDR3 is 15 amino acids.

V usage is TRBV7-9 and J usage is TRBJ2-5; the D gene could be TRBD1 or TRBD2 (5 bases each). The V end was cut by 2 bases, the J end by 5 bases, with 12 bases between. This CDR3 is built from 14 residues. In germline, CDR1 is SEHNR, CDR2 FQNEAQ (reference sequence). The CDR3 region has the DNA TGTGCCAGCAGCTTATTCGATTGGGGGGAGACCCAGTACTTC. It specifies CASSLFDWGETQYF.

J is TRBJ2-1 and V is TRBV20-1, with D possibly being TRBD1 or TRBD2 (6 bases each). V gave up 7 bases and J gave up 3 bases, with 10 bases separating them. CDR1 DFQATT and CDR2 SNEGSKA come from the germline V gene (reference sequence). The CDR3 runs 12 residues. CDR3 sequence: CSGGGYYNEQFF. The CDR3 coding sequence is TGCAGTGGAGGGGGGTACTACAATGAGCAGTTCTTC.

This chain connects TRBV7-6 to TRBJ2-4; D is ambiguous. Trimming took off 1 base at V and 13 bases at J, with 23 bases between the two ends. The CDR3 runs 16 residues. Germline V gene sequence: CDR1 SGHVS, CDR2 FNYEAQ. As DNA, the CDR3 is TGTGCCAGCAGCTTAGGGACGGCTGATAGCTCCTACGGGCAGTACTTC. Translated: CASSLGTADSSYGQYF.

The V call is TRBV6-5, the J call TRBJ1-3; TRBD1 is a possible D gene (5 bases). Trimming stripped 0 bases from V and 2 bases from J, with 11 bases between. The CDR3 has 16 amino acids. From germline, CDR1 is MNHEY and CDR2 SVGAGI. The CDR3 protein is CASSYSGLGAGNTIYF. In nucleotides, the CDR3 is TGTGCCAGCAGTTACTCCGGGCTGGGGGCTGGAAACACCATATATTTT.

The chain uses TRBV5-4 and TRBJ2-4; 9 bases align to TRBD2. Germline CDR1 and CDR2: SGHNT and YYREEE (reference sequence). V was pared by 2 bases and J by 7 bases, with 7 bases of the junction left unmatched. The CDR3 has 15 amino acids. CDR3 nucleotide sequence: TGTGCCAGCAGCTTAGGGAGCGGGGGGCGGAACATTCAGTACTTC. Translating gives CASSLGSGGRNIQYF.

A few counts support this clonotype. The CDR3, as DNA: TGTGCCAGCAGCCAAGAGGAAGGACTAGCTCACTACGAGCAGTACTTC. Encoded protein: CASSQEEGLAHYEQYF. The V gene is TRBV4-2, the J gene TRBJ2-7; 8 nucleotides match TRBD2. After removal of 0 bases from V and 3 bases from J, the junction contained 7 bases not matched to a gene. CDR1 is LGHNA, CDR2 YNFKEQ, per germline. The CDR3 is 16 residues long.

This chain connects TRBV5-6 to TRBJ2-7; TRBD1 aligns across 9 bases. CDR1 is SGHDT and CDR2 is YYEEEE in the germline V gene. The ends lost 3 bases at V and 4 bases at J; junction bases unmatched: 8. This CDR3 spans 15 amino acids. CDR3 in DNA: TGTGCCAGCAGCTACGCACCCGGGACAGGGTACGAGCAGTACTTC. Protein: CASSYAPGTGYEQYF.

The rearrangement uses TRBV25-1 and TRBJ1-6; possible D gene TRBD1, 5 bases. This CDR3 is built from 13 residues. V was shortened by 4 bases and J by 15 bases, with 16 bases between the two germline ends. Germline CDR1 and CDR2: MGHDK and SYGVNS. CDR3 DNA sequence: TGTGCCAGCAGTGCCCCCGGGACGCCCGGCCTCCACTTT. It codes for CASSAPGTPGLHF. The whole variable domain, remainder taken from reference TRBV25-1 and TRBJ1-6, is EADIYQTPRYLVIGTGKKITLECSQTMGHDKMYWYQQDPGMELHLIHYSYGVNSTEKGDLSSESTVSRIRTEHFPLTLESARPSHTSQYLCASSAPGTPGLHFGNGTRLTVT.

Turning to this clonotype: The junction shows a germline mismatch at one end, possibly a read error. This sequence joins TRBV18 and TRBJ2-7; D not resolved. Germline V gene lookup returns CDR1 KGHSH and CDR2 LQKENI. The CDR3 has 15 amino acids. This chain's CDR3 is CASSPPGYSVYKQYF. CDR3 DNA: TGTGCCAGCTCACCCCCTGGGTATTCTGTCTACAAGCAGTACTTC. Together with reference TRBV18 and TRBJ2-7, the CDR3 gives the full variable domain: NAGVMQNPRHLVRRRGQEARLRCSPMKGHSHVYWYRQLPEEGLKFMVYLQKENIIDESGMPKERFSAEFPKEGPSILRIQQVVRGDSAAYFCASSPPGYSVYKQYFGPGTRLTVT.

The CDR3 loop reads CAIRLAGDVETQYF. The CDR3 bases are TGTGCCATCAGGCTAGCGGGAGACGTGGAGACCCAGTACTTC. The rearrangement joins TRBV10-3 to TRBJ2-5, with 10 bases that match TRBD2. In germline, CDR1 is ENHRY, CDR2 SYGVKD. V was pared by 6 bases and J by 5 bases, with 6 bases of the junction left unmatched. The CDR3 extends over 14 amino acids.

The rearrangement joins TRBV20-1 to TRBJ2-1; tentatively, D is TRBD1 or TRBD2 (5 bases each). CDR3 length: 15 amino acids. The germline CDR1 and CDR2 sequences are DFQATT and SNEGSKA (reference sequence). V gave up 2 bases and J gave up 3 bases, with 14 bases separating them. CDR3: CSARRRSGNYNEQFF. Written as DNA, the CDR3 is TGCAGTGCTAGAAGGAGGTCAGGGAACTACAATGAGCAGTTCTTC.